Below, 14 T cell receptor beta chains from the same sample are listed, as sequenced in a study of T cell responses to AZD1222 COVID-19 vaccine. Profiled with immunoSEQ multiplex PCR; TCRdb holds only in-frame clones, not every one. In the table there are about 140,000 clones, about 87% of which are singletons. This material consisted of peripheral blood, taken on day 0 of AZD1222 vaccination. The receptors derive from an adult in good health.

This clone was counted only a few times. CDR3 residues: CASSAWTSPSDEQYF. CDR3 nucleotides: TGTGCCAGCAGTGCCTGGACTAGTCCGTCGGACGAGCAGTACTTC. The chain carries TRBV6-2 or TRBV6-3 and TRBJ2-7; 7 nucleotides line up with TRBD2. Germline trimming cut 5 bases from V and 5 bases from J; bases unmatched to any gene: 12. Germline CDR1 and CDR2: MNHEY and SVGEGT. CDR3 length: 15 amino acids.

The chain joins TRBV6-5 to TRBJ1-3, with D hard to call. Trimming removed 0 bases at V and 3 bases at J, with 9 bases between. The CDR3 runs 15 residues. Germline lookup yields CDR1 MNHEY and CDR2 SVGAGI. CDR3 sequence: CASSYSPGGGNTIYF. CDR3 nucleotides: TGTGCCAGCAGTTACTCCCCGGGAGGTGGAAACACCATATATTTT.

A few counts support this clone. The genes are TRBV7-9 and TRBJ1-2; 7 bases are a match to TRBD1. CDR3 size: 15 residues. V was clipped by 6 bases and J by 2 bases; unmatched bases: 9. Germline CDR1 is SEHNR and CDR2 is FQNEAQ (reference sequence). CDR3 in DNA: TGTGCCAGCAGGAGGGGGCCTAGTGAAAACTATGGCTACACCTTC. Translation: CASRRGPSENYGYTF.

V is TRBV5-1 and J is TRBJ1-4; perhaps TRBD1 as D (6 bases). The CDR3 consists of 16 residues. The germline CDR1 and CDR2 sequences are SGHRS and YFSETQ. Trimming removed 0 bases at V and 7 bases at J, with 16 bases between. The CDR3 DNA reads TGCGCCAGCAGCTTGGTGGGCGGGGGGCGCCCTGAAAAACTGTTTTTT. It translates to CASSLVGGGRPEKLFF.

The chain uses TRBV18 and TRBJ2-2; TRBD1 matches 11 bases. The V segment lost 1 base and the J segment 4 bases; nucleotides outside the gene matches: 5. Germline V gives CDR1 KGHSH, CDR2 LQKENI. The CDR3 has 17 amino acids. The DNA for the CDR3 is TGTGCCAGCTCACCACAGGGACAGGGGGTGACCACCGGGGAGCTGTTTTTT. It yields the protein CASSPQGQGVTTGELFF.

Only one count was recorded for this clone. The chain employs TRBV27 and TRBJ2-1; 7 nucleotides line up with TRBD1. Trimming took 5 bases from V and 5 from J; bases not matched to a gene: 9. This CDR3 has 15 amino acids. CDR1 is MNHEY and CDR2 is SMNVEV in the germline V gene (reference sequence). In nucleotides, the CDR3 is TGTGCCAGCAGTCTACATGGGACAGCTAACAATGAGCAGTTCTTC. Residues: CASSLHGTANNEQFF.

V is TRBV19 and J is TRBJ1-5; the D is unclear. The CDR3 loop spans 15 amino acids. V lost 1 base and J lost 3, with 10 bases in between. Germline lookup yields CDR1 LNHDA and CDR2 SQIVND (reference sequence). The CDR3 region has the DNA TGTGCCAGTAGTATAGTGCGCGAAATCAATCAGCCCCAGCATTTT. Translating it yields CASSIVREINQPQHF.

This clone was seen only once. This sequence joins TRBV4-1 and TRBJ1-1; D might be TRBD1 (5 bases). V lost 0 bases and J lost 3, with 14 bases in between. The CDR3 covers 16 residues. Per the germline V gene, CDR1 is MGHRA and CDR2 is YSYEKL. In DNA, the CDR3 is TGCGCCAGCAGCCAAGATTTGGTAGGGGCGTACACTGAAGCTTTCTTT. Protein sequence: CASSQDLVGAYTEAFF.

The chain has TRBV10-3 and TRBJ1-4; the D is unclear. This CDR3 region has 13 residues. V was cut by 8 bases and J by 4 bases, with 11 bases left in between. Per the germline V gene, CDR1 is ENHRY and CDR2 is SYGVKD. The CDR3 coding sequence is TGTGCCATCCCCAAATGCTGTAATGAAAAACTGTTTTTT. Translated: CAIPKCCNEKLFF.

CDR3 loop: CASSLGGINTEAFF. DNA of the CDR3: TGTGCCAGCAGCTTGGGGGGAATAAACACTGAAGCTTTCTTT. This chain connects TRBV5-4 to TRBJ1-1; no definite D call. CDR1 is SGHNT, CDR2 YYREEE, per germline (reference sequence). V was shortened by 0 bases and J by 2 bases, with 8 bases between the two germline ends. The CDR3 runs to 14 residues.

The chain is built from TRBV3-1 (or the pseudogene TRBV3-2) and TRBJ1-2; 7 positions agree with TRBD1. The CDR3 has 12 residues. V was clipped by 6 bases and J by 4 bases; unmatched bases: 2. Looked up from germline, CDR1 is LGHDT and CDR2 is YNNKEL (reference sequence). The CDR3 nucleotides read TGTGCCAGCAGGGGACAGAGCTATGGCTACACCTTC. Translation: CASRGQSYGYTF.

The CDR3 nucleotides are TGTGCCAGCAGCCGGACTAGCGGGGCCTTTTCCTACAATGAGCAGTTCTTC. Amino acids: CASSRTSGAFSYNEQFF. This chain connects TRBV7-2 to TRBJ2-1; 12 nucleotides align to TRBD2. Germline V CDR1 and CDR2: SGHTA, FQGNSA. The trim removed 5 bases at V and 1 base at J, leaving 6 bases unmatched. This CDR3 has 17 residues. Variable domain in full (rest from reference TRBV7-2 and TRBJ2-1): GAGVSQSPSNKVTEKGKDVELRCDPISGHTALYWYRQSLGQGLEFLIYFQGNSAPDKSGLPSDRFSAERTGGSVSTLTIQRTQQEDSAVYLCASSRTSGAFSYNEQFFGPGTRLTVL.

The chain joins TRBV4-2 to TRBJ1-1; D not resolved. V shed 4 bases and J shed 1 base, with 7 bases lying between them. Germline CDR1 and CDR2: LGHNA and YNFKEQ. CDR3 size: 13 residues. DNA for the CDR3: TGTGCCAGCAGCCTTCAGAGGAACACTGAAGCTTTCTTT. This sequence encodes CASSLQRNTEAFF.

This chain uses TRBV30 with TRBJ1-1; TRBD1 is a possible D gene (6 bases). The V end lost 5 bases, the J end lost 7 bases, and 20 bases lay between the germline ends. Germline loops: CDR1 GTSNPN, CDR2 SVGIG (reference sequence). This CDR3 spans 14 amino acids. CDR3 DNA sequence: TGTGCCTGGCACTCACAGGGTGTTGGCCTTGAAGCTTTCTTT. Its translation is CAWHSQGVGLEAFF.